The 21 T cell receptor beta chains given below trace back to one sample, sequenced in a study of blood T cell repertoires in COVID-19. Libraries were prepared by immunoSEQ multiplex PCR; TCRdb keeps only in-frame clonotypes and omits some of them. The table lists 300,000 to 400,000 clones, around nine tenths of them singletons. Sequenced material: PBMCs or T cells enriched from blood (not recorded which). The source is a man aged 25 to 40 who had recovered from COVID-19.

This sequence joins TRBV13 and TRBJ2-7; TRBD1 agrees at 7 bases. CDR1 and CDR2 from the germline V gene are PRHDT and FYEKMQ (reference sequence). CDR3 length equals 14 residues. Germline trimming cut 5 bases from V and 4 bases from J; bases unmatched to any gene: 8. The CDR3 sequence is CASSTGTANYEQYF. The CDR3 DNA follows: TGTGCCAGCAGCACCGGGACAGCTAATTACGAGCAGTACTTC.

The chain employs TRBV7-6 and TRBJ2-1, with 8 bases fitting TRBD2. The germline V gene encodes CDR1 SGHVS and CDR2 FNYEAQ. V shed 1 base and J 4 bases; nucleotides not matched to a gene: 9. CDR3 length equals 17 residues. This CDR3 is CASSLEIGSGVYNEQFF. In DNA, the CDR3 is TGTGCCAGCAGCTTAGAAATTGGTAGCGGGGTATACAATGAGCAGTTCTTC.

The genes are TRBV6-4 and TRBJ2-6; 9 bases line up with TRBD1. Germline values: CDR1 MRHNA, CDR2 SNTAGT. Unmatched junction bases numbered 24, after V lost 2 bases and J lost 4 bases. The CDR3 length is 23 residues. CDR3 DNA: TGTGCCAGCAGTGACACGCCCTACCTCGGACAGGGGCCTTCGAGGGTCGGGGCCAACGTCCTGACTTTC. Its translation: CASSDTPYLGQGPSRVGANVLTF.

To note about this clone: This same CDR3 is encoded by further DNA sequences in the sample. The rearrangement uses TRBV12-3 or TRBV12-4 and TRBJ2-7; D possibly corresponds to TRBD1 (6 bases). Trimming cost V 5 bases and J 3 bases, with 11 bases left between them. This CDR3 is built from 13 residues. The CDR3 sequence: CASSLGQFYEQYF. The CDR3 region has the DNA TGTGCCAGCAGTCTAGGACAGTTCTACGAGCAGTACTTC.

The gene calls are TRBV7-8 and TRBJ2-2; 8 bases agree with TRBD2. Germline V gene lookup returns CDR1 SGHVS and CDR2 FQNEAQ. This CDR3 comprises 16 residues. Trimming took 3 bases from V and 2 from J; bases not matched to a gene: 5. The CDR3 coding sequence is TGTGCCAGCAGCTTGAGAAGCGGGGGCAACACCGGGGAGCTGTTTTTT. It yields the protein CASSLRSGGNTGELFF. The complete variable domain, with remaining parts taken from reference TRBV7-8 and TRBJ2-2, reads GAGVSQSPRYKVAKRGQDVALRCDPISGHVSLFWYQQALGQGPEFLTYFQNEAQLDKSGLPSDRFFAERPEGSVSTLKIQRTQQEDSAVYLCASSLRSGGNTGELFFGEGSRLTVL.

The V and J genes are TRBV2 and TRBJ2-2, with 8 bases that match TRBD1. CDR3 length: 16 amino acids. V shed 6 bases, J shed 5 bases, and the junction held 11 bases outside the gene matches. CDR1 and CDR2 from the germline V gene are SNHLY and FYNNEI. As DNA, the CDR3 is TGTGCCAGCAGCAAGTGGACAGGGAGAGGAACCGGGGAGCTGTTTTTT. It translates to CASSKWTGRGTGELFF. Looking up the rest from reference TRBV2 and TRBJ2-2 gives the full variable domain: EPEVTQTPSHQVTQMGQEVILRCVPISNHLYFYWYRQILGQKVEFLVSFYNNEISEKSEIFDDQFSVERPDGSNFTLKIRSTKLEDSAMYFCASSKWTGRGTGELFFGEGSRLTVL.

V gene TRBV5-4 combines with J gene TRBJ1-2, with a tentative D call TRBD1 (5 bases). The V and J ends lost 4 bases and 3 bases respectively, with 19 bases between them. CDR3 length: 16 residues. Per germline, CDR1 SGHNT and CDR2 YYREEE (reference sequence). The CDR3 loop reads CASSQLTGWGDYGYTF. Here the CDR3 DNA reads TGTGCCAGCAGCCAACTCACCGGGTGGGGGGACTATGGCTACACCTTC.

V usage is TRBV24-1 and J usage is TRBJ2-4; 7 nucleotides line up with TRBD1. CDR3 length: 17 amino acids. V was clipped by 4 bases and J by 4 bases; unmatched bases: 12. Germline V gene data show CDR1 as KGHDR and CDR2 as SFDVKD. DNA of the CDR3: TGTGCCACCAGTGACGCGAGCGCTGGGACAGAAAAAAACATTCAGTACTTC. Translating gives CATSDASAGTEKNIQYF.

This chain connects TRBV7-9 to TRBJ2-7; 8 nucleotides align to TRBD1. After removal of 1 base from V and 5 bases from J, the junction contained 4 bases not matched to a gene. This CDR3 is 14 amino acids long. Germline V gives CDR1 SEHNR, CDR2 FQNEAQ (reference sequence). The CDR3 loop is CASSLVDRANEQYF. CDR3 nucleotide sequence: TGTGCCAGCAGCTTAGTGGACAGGGCCAACGAGCAGTACTTC.

The chain recombines TRBV27 with TRBJ1-4; TRBD1 might be the D (5 bases). CDR3 size: 14 residues. Germline CDR1 reads MNHEY; CDR2 reads SMNVEV (reference sequence). Trimming shortened V by 4 bases and J by 3 bases, and 9 bases separated the two germline ends. This chain's CDR3 is CASSWAGPNEKLFF. The CDR3, as DNA: TGTGCCAGCAGTTGGGCAGGGCCTAATGAAAAACTGTTTTTT.

The V gene is TRBV13, the J gene TRBJ1-4; D gene ambiguous. V was cut by 5 bases and J by 0 bases, with 10 bases left in between. Looked up from germline, CDR1 is PRHDT and CDR2 is FYEKMQ (reference sequence). The CDR3 is 15 residues long. The CDR3 DNA sequence: TGTGCCAGCAGCCCCGGGAGGGCAACTAATGAAAAACTGTTTTTT. This encodes CASSPGRATNEKLFF.

The chain joins TRBV7-9 to TRBJ2-3; D ambiguous. The CDR3 has 13 amino acids. CDR1 and CDR2 from the germline V gene are SEHNR and FQNEAQ (reference sequence). V shed 0 bases and J shed 5 bases, with 6 bases lying between them. This CDR3 is CASSLAYGDTQYF. For the CDR3, the DNA is TGTGCCAGCAGCTTAGCCTACGGAGATACGCAGTATTTT.

This chain links TRBV11-2 with TRBJ2-1; 8 bases align to TRBD2. Germline loops: CDR1 SGHAT, CDR2 FQNNGV. V trimming: 5 bases; J trimming: 0 bases; junction bases outside the gene matches: 3. This CDR3 has 15 amino acids. The CDR3 protein is CASSLSGDSYNEQFF. In DNA, the CDR3 is TGTGCCAGCAGCCTTAGCGGGGACTCCTACAATGAGCAGTTCTTC.

The V gene is TRBV4-1, the J gene TRBJ1-6; TRBD1 matches 7 bases. After removal of 0 bases from V and 9 bases from J, the junction contained 8 bases not matched to a gene. In germline, CDR1 is MGHRA, CDR2 YSYEKL. The CDR3 length is 16 residues. CDR3 DNA: TGCGCCAGCAGCCAAGATTCGGGACAGAGAGGTTCACCCCTCCACTTT. It encodes CASSQDSGQRGSPLHF.

J is TRBJ1-2 and V is TRBV5-1, with 7 bases fitting TRBD1. The germline V gene encodes CDR1 SGHRS and CDR2 YFSETQ. The V segment lost 0 bases and the J segment 4 bases; nucleotides outside the gene matches: 3. This CDR3 has 14 residues. The CDR3 sequence: CASSLEGAGYGYTF. The CDR3, as DNA: TGCGCCAGCAGCTTGGAGGGGGCTGGCTATGGCTACACCTTC.

This clone was detected only once. The J gene is TRBJ1-2, the V gene TRBV30, with 7 positions matching TRBD1. V was pared by 8 bases and J by 1 base, with 4 bases of the junction left unmatched. CDR1 is GTSNPN, CDR2 SVGIG, per germline (reference sequence). The CDR3 totals 12 residues. CDR3: CALQGYNYGYTF. The DNA for the CDR3 is TGTGCCCTACAGGGGTATAACTATGGCTACACCTTC. Together with reference TRBV30 and TRBJ1-2, the CDR3 gives the full variable domain: SQTIHQWPATLVQPVGSPLSLECTVEGTSNPNLYWYRQAAGRGLQLLFYSVGIGQISSEVPQNLSASRPQDRQFILSSKKLLLSDSGFYLCALQGYNYGYTFGSGTRLTVV.

The rearrangement links TRBV2 to TRBJ1-3; no clear D gene. The germline CDR1 and CDR2 sequences are SNHLY and FYNNEI. Trimming shortened V by 4 bases and J by 5 bases, and 9 bases separated the two germline ends. The CDR3 sequence is 13 residues long. The CDR3 loop is CASSAGGRNTIYF. The CDR3 DNA reads TGTGCCAGCAGTGCCGGCGGGAGAAACACCATATATTTT.

The chain carries TRBV10-3 and TRBJ1-5, with TRBD1 identical over 9 bases. V lost 10 bases, J lost 3 bases, and 7 bases stayed unmatched. The germline CDR1 and CDR2 sequences are ENHRY and SYGVKD. The CDR3 runs 14 residues. The CDR3 nucleotides are TGTGCCACCGGGACAGGGAGCGCCAATCAGCCCCAGCATTTT. This translates into CATGTGSANQPQHF.

This clone has more than one count but fewer than ten. The chain joins TRBV20-1 to TRBJ2-1; the match to TRBD2 covers 7 bases. The germline CDR1 and CDR2 sequences are DFQATT and SNEGSKA (reference sequence). V trimming: 3 bases; J trimming: 3 bases; junction bases outside the gene matches: 8. CDR3 length: 15 residues. The CDR3 bases are TGCAGTGCTAGTATGGGGGAGGGAGGCTACAATGAGCAGTTCTTC. Translation gives CSASMGEGGYNEQFF.

This chain connects TRBV30 to TRBJ1-1, with 8 bases aligning to TRBD1. The CDR3 is 13 residues long. CDR1 is GTSNPN, CDR2 SVGIG, per germline (reference sequence). J was trimmed by 6 bases and V by 4 bases; bases with no gene match: 7. Written as DNA, the CDR3 is TGTGCCTGGAAAGGGCAGGGGGCCGCTGAAGCTTTCTTT. Its protein is CAWKGQGAAEAFF.

This clone was recorded once. This chain uses TRBV5-1 with TRBJ1-4; D is perhaps TRBD1 (6 bases). CDR1 and CDR2 (germline): SGHRS, YFSETQ. This CDR3 contains 15 residues. V gave up 1 base and J gave up 3 bases, with 10 bases separating them. The CDR3 region is CASSLMTGPNEKLFF. DNA of the CDR3: TGCGCCAGCAGCTTGATGACAGGACCTAATGAAAAACTGTTTTTT.